This record concerns one T cell receptor (beta chain) sequence. This record comes from a study of blood T cell repertoires in COVID-19. Assay used: immunoSEQ multiplex PCR; TCRdb lists only in-frame clones, some missing. Of more than 20,000 clones listed, 73% are singletons. This CDR3 has 13 amino acids. The V gene lost 3 bases and the J gene lost 3 bases, with 11 bases spanning the gap. Germline-derived CDR1 and CDR2 are GTSNPN and SVGIG (reference sequence). The clonotype was recovered from a human donor in a cohort sampled during active or convalescent COVID-19. This chain uses TRBV30 with TRBJ1-1; D remains unclear. Sequences were obtained from peripheral blood. The CDR3 loop reads CAWRRPEDTEAFF. The CDR3 DNA sequence: TGTGCCTGGAGGCGACCCGAGGACACTGAAGCTTTCTTT.